Sequencing of this T cell receptor (beta chain) was carried out in a study of shared clonotypes between healthy human individuals (dated by TCRdb to about 2020). In the study overall: A couple of women and a few men aged 18 to 49 years were included in the cohort. For each donor, CD4 naive and CD4 memory were each given three plates, CD8 naive was given two plates, and CD8 memory was given one plate. To estimate repertoire size and how much clonotype sharing occurs between individuals, the study deeply sequenced the blood TCR repertoires of five or six healthy adults. Different laboratories and diverse techniques were used to prepare libraries and sequence TCR repertoires, to increase sequencing depth and limit assay-specific biases. Per donor, leukapheresis produced somewhere between about 0.94 and 9.5 billion PBMCs. The study at large found these results: Based on pairwise subsampling, the degree of clonotype sharing among donors was expected to be affected by sequencing depth. Incomplete sequencing was indicated by rarefaction of sorted-subset datasets, despite the large sequencing depth. Estimated clonotype richness was generally larger for naive than for memory subsets. Sharing across several donors was observed for about 5% of naive CD4, over 3% of naive CD8, 2% to 2.5% of memory CD4, and roughly 0.4% of memory CD8 clonotypes. Because the study included a small number of donors, the genetic and exposure-history diversity represented was limited. Sampling was restricted to blood, and TCR repertoires in tissues likely differ from the TCR repertoires found in blood. Clonotypes shared by all four sorted-subset donors showed higher generation probabilities than non-shared clonotypes.

With regard to this clone: Its antigen is currently not known. Nothing much larger sits one base from this clone, and base qualities are not available.

Donors were healthy HIV-negative adults with no recently reported acute infections or vaccinations. Every donor was a Caucasian adult living in Nashville, Tennessee, USA. CD4+ T cells were enriched through magnetic negative selection, after which naive cells were positively selected on CD45RA and the remaining negative fraction served as the memory subset. Blood was obtained by leukapheresis, after which PBMCs were separated by Ficoll-Histopaque density gradient centrifugation and cryopreserved in liquid nitrogen vapor phase. Analytical flow cytometry was used to check the purity and quantity of every magnetically sorted T cell population. From each sorted fraction, genomic DNA was isolated and quantified by UV absorbance on a Nanodrop 2000c. Counted from cysteine to phenylalanine, this CDR3 has 15 amino acids. Only the CDR3 portion is preserved as DNA: 45 bases, with reading frame beginning at the first base. CDR1 and CDR2 (GTSNPN, SVGIG) derive from the germline V gene (reference sequence). Relative to germline, V is 3 bases shorter and J is 5 bases shorter, with 17 bases between their ends.

Using the deep immunoSEQ assay, multiplex PCR amplified TCR CDR3 regions from genomic DNA. Extracted genomic DNA from each cell subset was spread evenly across all wells of several immunoSEQ 96-well plates, with each plate serving as a replicate. For sorted subsets, 150 to 250 ng of genomic DNA, equivalent to 30,000 or so T cell genomes, went into each replicate PCR. Purified libraries were quantified with a Qubit 3.0 fluorometer, sized on a Bioanalyzer 2100, and re-quantified with the KAPA Library Quantification kit. Each immunoSEQ 96-well plate was sequenced on its own single-read 150-cycle Illumina NextSeq 550 flow cell. On the authors' methods: Because only junctional sequences without quality scores were contained in the immunoSEQ output, filtering matching that applied to full-length reads could not be performed. Sequences were annotated with PyIR, a Python wrapper for IgBLAST v1.9, using IMGT germline references to assign V/J genes and CDR3. Reads were filtered out if the reads had weak V/J assignments (E-value above 1e-6), no CDR3, stop codons, out-of-frame junctions, or ambiguous translated residues. V3J clonotypes were defined as sequences sharing the same inferred V gene, J gene, and CDR3 amino acid sequence. To compute the percentage overlap between repertoires, the number of shared unique clonotypes was divided by the size of the smaller repertoire. RTK rarefaction, the Chao1 estimator, and Recon v2.1 estimates of unobserved clonotypes were used to assess repertoire richness. Generation probabilities for all TCRbeta clonotypes obtained by the gDNA method from several donors were computed using OLGA. This immuneACCESS table, as held by TCRdb, lists in-frame sequences with V and J called but not all clones. Of the missing ones, under half trace to an unresolved V gene in checked studies; the others have no known cause. The DNA was the basis for D and trimming; V, J and clone size are from that table. This sample holds some 2,500,000 clones; 93% were observed only once. 0.36% of the sample belongs to the ten largest clones.

The sequence came from a young man in good health. Some clones in this sample may be carry-over from other donors' samples. The receptor chain draws on TRBV30 and TRBJ1-5, and perhaps TRBD1 as D gene, on 6 matching bases. Material: naive CD4+ T cells from PBMCs. The meaning of the sample's cell subset or site label: CD45RA+ positively selected. The nucleotide sequence is TGTGCCTGGAGCCCAGGGGACGGGGTGGATCAGCCCCAGCATTTT. The translation is CAWSPGDGVDQPQHF.